A single sample is the source of the 17 T cell receptor beta chains below, sequenced in a study of molecular identifiers for immune sequencing clone quantification. TCRdb called the PCR reads again in MiXCR, with one record for every CDR3 protein. The sample contains some 320,000 distinct CDR3 sequences, 24% of which appear only once. The source material was naive CD8+ T cells from blood, with Jurkat cell RNA spiked in. The sample's subset: FACS-sorted CD8+CD4-CCR7+CD45RA+ naive T cells. These receptors were obtained from a human donor in good health. Some libraries in this study had Jurkat cell RNA spiked in.

Notes on this clonotype: A clone one base away is much larger, so this may be a read error. V gene TRBV6-5 combines with J gene TRBJ2-5; TRBD2 is a possible D gene (5 bases). In germline, CDR1 is MNHEY, CDR2 SVGAGI. The V gene lost 8 bases and the J gene lost 3 bases, with 13 bases spanning the gap. The CDR3 contains 13 residues. CDR3 loop: CASGFGVKETQYF. The CDR3 DNA follows: TGTGCCAGCGGCTTCGGGGTAAAAGAGACCCAGTACTTC.

Regarding this clonotype: One end of the junction varies from germline; a read error may be responsible. The chain recombines TRBV7-7 with TRBJ2-3, with D perhaps given as TRBD1 or TRBD2 (6 bases each). Per the germline V gene, CDR1 is SSHAT and CDR2 is FNYEAQ (reference sequence). CDR3 size: 13 residues. CDR3 nucleotide sequence: TGTGCTAGCAGCTCGGGGGCCGGGGATACGCAGTATTTT. Translated: CASSSGAGDTQYF.

This clonotype was detected many times. The V gene is TRBV7-2, the J gene TRBJ2-7; D possibly corresponds to TRBD2 (6 bases). V was clipped by 3 bases and J by 6 bases, with 15 bases between them. Germline CDR1 reads SGHTA; CDR2 reads FQGNSA. The CDR3 has 14 residues. CDR3 residues: CASSFTSPITEQYF. Written as DNA, the CDR3 is TGTGCCAGCAGCTTCACTAGCCCTATCACCGAGCAGTACTTC. The full variable domain, with the rest looked up from reference TRBV7-2 and TRBJ2-7, is GAGVSQSPSNKVTEKGKDVELRCDPISGHTALYWYRQSLGQGLEFLIYFQGNSAPDKSGLPSDRFSAERTGGSVSTLTIQRTQQEDSAVYLCASSFTSPITEQYFGPGTRLTVT.

The chain uses TRBV7-3 and TRBJ2-1, with TRBD2 matching 13 bases. The germline V gene encodes CDR1 SGHTA and CDR2 FQGTGA. V shed 5 bases, J shed 8 bases, and the junction held 3 bases outside the gene matches. The CDR3 covers 14 residues. This chain's CDR3 is CASSHGLAGDEQFF. In DNA, the CDR3 is TGTGCCAGCAGCCACGGACTAGCGGGAGATGAGCAGTTCTTC.

This clonotype was recorded a few times. The V and J genes are TRBV4-3 and TRBJ2-6; 10 bases are shared with TRBD1. The CDR3 loop spans 18 amino acids. The V gene's germline CDR1 is LGHNA and CDR2 YSLEER. V was pared by 0 bases and J by 4 bases, with 6 bases of the junction left unmatched. The CDR3 protein is CASSQEGQGWRGANVLTF. CDR3 DNA sequence: TGCGCCAGCAGCCAAGAGGGACAGGGGTGGAGAGGGGCCAACGTCCTGACTTTC.

This clonotype was recorded a few times. The genes are TRBV19 and TRBJ1-5; D uncertain. The CDR3 is made up of 14 amino acids. V lost 5 bases and J 6 bases, leaving 14 bases between the germline ends. Germline V gene lookup returns CDR1 LNHDA and CDR2 SQIVND (reference sequence). CDR3 sequence reads: CASSWTVAGQPQHF. In nucleotides, the CDR3 is TGTGCCAGTAGTTGGACGGTAGCGGGTCAGCCCCAGCATTTT.

At least ten counts were recorded for this clonotype. The rearrangement links TRBV5-6 to TRBJ2-4, with D possibly matching TRBD1 (6 bases). The V end was cut by 4 bases, the J end by 4 bases, with 12 bases between. From germline, CDR1 is SGHDT and CDR2 YYEEEE. The length of the CDR3 is 14 residues. The CDR3 is CASSPGQNKNIQYF. CDR3 DNA: TGTGCCAGCAGCCCCGGACAGAATAAAAACATTCAGTACTTC.

This clonotype has only a few counts. The chain couples TRBV6-6 to TRBJ2-2; maybe TRBD1 (6 bases). Trimming pared 3 bases from V and 4 bases from J, leaving 12 bases between. The CDR3 runs 15 residues. The germline gives CDR1 MNHNY, CDR2 SVGAGI (reference sequence). The CDR3 is CASSYPGVGTGELFF. The CDR3 DNA reads as TGTGCCAGCAGTTATCCAGGGGTCGGCACCGGGGAGCTGTTTTTT.

As for this clonotype: A much larger clone sits a single nucleotide away, making a read error possible. The J gene is TRBJ2-3, the V gene TRBV20-1; D ambiguous. Germline V gene data show CDR1 as DFQATT and CDR2 as SNEGSKA (reference sequence). This CDR3 is 13 amino acids long. The DNA of the CDR3 is TGCAGAGCTAGAGAGTCAAGCACAGATACGCAGTATTTT. Translated, it gives CRARESSTDTQYF.

About this clonotype itself: With a much larger clone just one base away, this may be a read error. The genes are TRBV7-6 and TRBJ2-6, with 8 nucleotides matching TRBD1. The CDR3 is made up of 15 amino acids. Germline CDR1 reads SGHVS; CDR2 reads FNYEAQ. J gave up 4 bases and V 10 bases, and 9 bases lay outside the gene matches. The CDR3 here is CANRTTGEGANVLTF. In DNA form, the CDR3 reads TGTGCCAACAGGACGACAGGGGAGGGGGCCAACGTCCTGACTTTC.

With regard to this clonotype: A clone one base away is much larger, so this may be a read error. This chain joins TRBV7-7 and TRBJ2-6; D unclear. CDR1 SSHAT and CDR2 FNYEAQ come from the germline V gene (reference sequence). CDR3 length: 19 amino acids. DNA of the CDR3: TGTGCCAGCAACTTAGAACCCCCAGGTAGATTCTCTGGGGCCAACGTCCTGACTTTC. Translation gives CASNLEPPGRFSGANVLTF.

In this sample, this clonotype turned up many times. This chain connects TRBV6-1 to TRBJ2-5; D is unresolved. Trimming left V 0 bases short and J 2 bases short, with 10 bases between. Germline V CDR1 and CDR2: MNHNS, SASEGT. The CDR3 consists of 15 residues. The CDR3 DNA is TGTGCCAGCAGTGAAGCGCGTTCAGGACAAGAGACCCAGTACTTC. Translating gives CASSEARSGQETQYF.

This clonotype was seen at least ten times. This rearrangement joins TRBV30 to TRBJ2-7, with D perhaps TRBD1 (5 bases). The germline CDR1 and CDR2 sequences are GTSNPN and SVGIG (reference sequence). The CDR3 totals 12 residues. The V end was cut by 2 bases, the J end by 4 bases, with 9 bases between. The CDR3 loop reads CAWSPQGYEQYF. The CDR3 nucleotides are TGTGCCTGGAGTCCCCAGGGATACGAGCAGTACTTC.

This clonotype has more than one count but fewer than ten. The CDR3 nucleotides read TGTGCCAGCAGTATTCGACTAGCGGGGGGTCAAGAGACCCAGTACTTC. Its translation is CASSIRLAGGQETQYF. This sequence joins TRBV6-2 or TRBV6-3 and TRBJ2-5, with 13 nucleotides matching TRBD2. After removal of 5 bases from V and 2 bases from J, the junction contained 5 bases not matched to a gene. In germline, CDR1 is MNHEY, CDR2 SVGEGT. CDR3 length equals 16 residues.

This clonotype was detected only a few times. DNA of the CDR3: TGTGCCAGCAGCTCTGGCTCGTTTTCCTACGAGCAGTACTTC. Protein product: CASSSGSFSYEQYF. The chain has TRBV7-9 and TRBJ2-7; D call uncertain. The V and J ends lost 4 bases and 1 base respectively, with 11 bases between them. Germline V gene lookup returns CDR1 SEHNR and CDR2 FQNEAQ (reference sequence). The CDR3 contains 14 residues.

The table lists this clonotype with a few counts. The V gene is TRBV3-1, the J gene TRBJ2-5; TRBD2 might be the D (6 bases). The CDR3 consists of 15 residues. Germline CDR1 and CDR2: LGHDT and YNNKEL (reference sequence). Trimming shortened V by 0 bases and J by 1 base, and 9 bases separated the two germline ends. CDR3 sequence (DNA): TGTGCCAGCAGCCAAGAGGGGGGAGCCCAAGAGACCCAGTACTTC. This translates into CASSQEGGAQETQYF.

The chain has TRBV15 and TRBJ2-7; D is ambiguous. The V end was cut by 0 bases, the J end by 5 bases, with 5 bases between. Germline V gene sequence: CDR1 LNHNV, CDR2 YYDKDF (reference sequence). The CDR3 length is 12 residues. CDR3 sequence (DNA): TGTGCCACCAGCAGAGACCAACACGAGCAGTACTTC. Residues: CATSRDQHEQYF.